The sequence of this T cell receptor (beta chain) was determined in a study of human T cells and chemical hapten exposure. Study as a whole: Predominantly women, the patients had alopecia areata, totalis or universalis.

Specified time point: patch test 2, 6 weeks after DPC sensitization. Treatment here: therapeutic diphenylcyclopropenone sensitization with weekly scalp DPC. V lost 4 bases and J 3 bases, leaving 21 bases between the germline ends. This CDR3 is 17 amino acids long. The germline gives CDR1 SGHVS, CDR2 FQNEAQ. This clonotype came up a few times. TCRdb called the RACE reads again in MiXCR, with one record for every CDR3 protein. In the table there are 350,000 to 400,000 distinct CDR3 sequences, more than 5% of which are singletons. The V call is TRBV7-8, the J call TRBJ1-1, with D uncertain. This TCR derives from a woman aged 18-35 years with alopecia areata. Some clones in this sample may be carry-over from other donors' samples. Here the sequenced sample was whole blood, taken in connection with sensitization to the hapten diphenylcyclopropenone (DPC). DNA for the CDR3: TGTGCCAGCAGCTCCCGCCACAACGCATTTGGGGACACTGAAGCTTTCTTT. This translates into CASSSRHNAFGDTEAFF.